These T cell receptor beta chains were read from a single sample in a study of T cell responses to AZD1222 COVID-19 vaccine. Sequencing was performed with immunoSEQ multiplex PCR; in TCRdb, only in-frame clones are kept and a portion is missing. The sample records about 84,000 clones, about 85% being singletons. This sample comprised peripheral blood, obtained on day 0 of AZD1222 vaccination. Receptors were obtained from an adult in good health. Each CDR3 is given with its conserved first and last residue. Each record gives: V gene, clone size, J gene, D gene, CDR3 protein, CDR3 DNA. A D gene is named only where the DNA matches it firmly. Expanded clones are given a class, and other clones once, few, many or no size at all.

TRBV18	few	TRBJ2-1	TRBD2	CASSELAGGGNEQFF	TGTGCCAGCTCAGAACTAGCGGGAGGTGGTAATGAGCAGTTCTTC
TRBV30	.	TRBJ1-6	.	CAWERDFNSPLHF	TGTGCCTGGGAGAGGGACTTTAATTCACCCCTCCACTTT
TRBV29-1	once	TRBJ1-2	.	CSVDSAGVYGYTF	TGCAGCGTTGACTCGGCAGGGGTCTATGGCTACACCTTC
TRBV6-5	.	TRBJ1-4	TRBD1	CASTRQGGQEKLFF	TGTGCCAGCACCAGACAGGGTGGTCAGGAAAAACTGTTTTTT
TRBV18	.	TRBJ1-6	.	CASSPGNDWGPLHF	TGTGCCAGCTCACCGGGGAACGACTGGGGACCCCTCCACTTT
TRBV7-9	.	TRBJ1-4	.	CASSLGGTTNEKLFF	TGTGCCAGCAGCTTAGGGGGGACAACTAATGAAAAACTGTTTTTT
TRBV9	once	TRBJ1-5	.	CASSGTANQPQHF	TGTGCCAGCAGCGGGACAGCTAATCAGCCCCAGCATTTT
TRBV2	.	TRBJ2-1	.	CASSLLNDEQFF	TGTGCCAGCAGTTTATTGAATGATGAGCAGTTCTTC
TRBV9	.	TRBJ1-1	TRBD1	CASSVATGLMNTEAFF	TGTGCCAGCAGCGTAGCGACAGGGCTCATGAACACTGAAGCTTTCTTT
TRBV29-1	once	TRBJ1-2	.	CSVQGRANYGYTF	TGCAGCGTACAGGGCAGGGCTAACTATGGCTACACCTTC
TRBV3-1/TRBV3-2	.	TRBJ1-1	TRBD1	CASSQGQGYTEAFF	TGTGCCAGCAGCCAAGGACAGGGGTACACTGAAGCTTTCTTT
TRBV19	.	TRBJ2-7	.	CASRLHGGDTPYF	TGTGCCAGTAGATTACATGGGGGGGACACTCCGTACTTC
TRBV7-9	.	TRBJ2-7	.	CASSPTTTGRPREQYF	TGTGCCAGCAGCCCCACAACGACAGGCCGGCCGCGAGAGCAGTACTTC
TRBV19	.	TRBJ2-1	TRBD2	CASSLLAGGEQFF	TGTGCCAGTAGTCTGCTAGCGGGAGGCGAGCAGTTCTTC
TRBV7-9	.	TRBJ2-3	.	CASSFGLDTDTQYF	TGTGCCAGCAGCTTCGGGCTAGACACAGATACGCAGTATTTT